Each of the 7 T cell receptor beta chains below was sequenced from the same sample in a study of PD-1 blockade in classical Hodgkin lymphoma. The assay was immunoSEQ multiplex PCR, and TCRdb's table has in-frame clones only and misses some. Of around 2,900 clones in the sample, roughly 70% were seen once. Sample time point: cycle 4 day 1 (C4D1), after less than seven weeks of nivolumab. Brentuximab vedotin exposure varied, and every patient relapsed after autologous stem cell transplantation. Thawed PBMCs were subjected to magnetic negative selection, which yielded isolated CD8+ T cells. This sample comprised CD8+ T cells from blood, obtained before the fourth cycle of nivolumab. These TCRs come from a human donor with classical Hodgkin lymphoma.

Points on this clone: Since a far larger clone is one base different, this is likely a read error. J is TRBJ1-6 and V is TRBV7-9; the match to TRBD1 covers 8 bases. The V gene's germline CDR1 is SEHNR and CDR2 FQNEAQ (reference sequence). Trimming took 5 bases from V and 13 from J; bases not matched to a gene: 7. The CDR3 contains 13 residues. CDR3 loop: CASSHRTGRPLHF. The CDR3 DNA sequence: TGTGCCAGCAGCCATCGGACAGGGAGGCCCCTCCACTTT. Drawing the rest from reference TRBV7-9 and TRBJ1-6, the complete variable domain is DTGVSQNPRHKITKRGQNVTFRCDPISEHNRLYWYRQTLGQGPEFLTYFQNEAQLEKSRLLSDRFSAERPKGSFSTLEIQRTEQGDSAMYLCASSHRTGRPLHFGNGTRLTVT.

This clone has only one observation. The chain combines TRBV28 with TRBJ2-3, with TRBD2 identical over 8 bases. CDR3 size: 16 residues. J was trimmed by 3 bases and V by 1 base; bases with no gene match: 6. From germline, CDR1 is MDHEN and CDR2 SYDVKM. This CDR3 is CASSLSAGEATDTQYF. CDR3 DNA: TGTGCCAGCAGTTTATCAGCGGGGGAAGCGACAGATACGCAGTATTTT.

By sample share, this clone is hyperexpanded. This chain uses TRBV5-6 with TRBJ2-7, with 7 nucleotides matching TRBD1. The CDR3 spans 14 residues. In germline, CDR1 is SGHDT, CDR2 YYEEEE. J was trimmed by 5 bases and V by 3 bases; bases with no gene match: 8. Here the CDR3 reads CASSYPTGFHEQYF. CDR3 coding DNA: TGTGCCAGCAGCTATCCGACAGGGTTTCACGAGCAGTACTTC.

The chain carries TRBV27 and TRBJ2-1, with D uncertain. Trimming shortened V by 6 bases and J by 4 bases, and 16 bases separated the two germline ends. The germline V gene encodes CDR1 MNHEY and CDR2 SMNVEV (reference sequence). The CDR3 runs to 15 residues. DNA for the CDR3: TGTGCCAGCAGAGACCTCACGAACCTATACAATGAGCAGTTCTTC. Amino acid sequence: CASRDLTNLYNEQFF.

The J gene is TRBJ2-3, the V gene TRBV10-2, with D possibly TRBD1 on 5 matching bases. Trimming cost V 7 bases and J 3 bases, with 14 bases left between them. CDR1 WSHSY and CDR2 SAAADI come from the germline V gene. This CDR3 region has 14 residues. CDR3 DNA: TGCGCCAGCACCCACCCACAGGATACAGATACGCAGTATTTT. It encodes CASTHPQDTDTQYF.

J is TRBJ2-7 and V is TRBV5-1, with 7 bases fitting TRBD1. The CDR3 has 16 residues. Germline V lookup: CDR1 SGHRS, CDR2 YFSETQ. V gave up 1 base and J gave up 2 bases; unmatched junction bases: 9. Here the CDR3 reads CASSLRMTGQTYEQYF. DNA of the CDR3: TGCGCCAGCAGCTTGCGGATGACAGGGCAAACCTACGAGCAGTACTTC.

V gene TRBV6-5 combines with J gene TRBJ2-2; TRBD1 aligns across 7 bases. The CDR3 covers 15 residues. In germline, CDR1 is MNHEY, CDR2 SVGAGI. Trimming at V came to 4 bases and at J to 6 bases, leaving 8 bases not matched to a gene. This CDR3 reads CASSFRDSLAGELFF. The CDR3 DNA reads as TGTGCCAGCAGTTTCCGGGACAGCTTAGCCGGGGAGCTGTTTTTT.